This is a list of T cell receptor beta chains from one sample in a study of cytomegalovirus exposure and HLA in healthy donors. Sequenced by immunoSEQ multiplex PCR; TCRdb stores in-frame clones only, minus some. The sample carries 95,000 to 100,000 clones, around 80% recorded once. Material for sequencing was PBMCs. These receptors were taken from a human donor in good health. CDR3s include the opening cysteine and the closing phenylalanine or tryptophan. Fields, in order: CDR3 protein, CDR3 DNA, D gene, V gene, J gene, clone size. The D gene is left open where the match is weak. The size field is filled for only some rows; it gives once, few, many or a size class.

CASSIFPSRDSNWDSPLHF,TGTGCCAGTAGTATATTCCCCAGCCGGGACTCTAACTGGGATTCACCCCTCCACTTT,NA,TRBV19,TRBJ1-6,NA
CASSPTSRQFF,TGCGCCAGCAGTCCCACATCCCGGCAGTTCTTC,NA,TRBV10-2,TRBJ2-1,NA
CASSWTGYNSPLHF,TGTGCCAGCAGCTGGACAGGTTATAATTCACCCCTCCACTTT,TRBD1,TRBV6-1,TRBJ1-6,few
CASSSGTGGMNTEAFF,TGCGCCAGCAGCTCAGGGACAGGGGGAATGAACACTGAAGCTTTCTTT,TRBD1,TRBV5-1,TRBJ1-1,once
CASSATGASNQPQHF,TGTGCCAGCAGCGCAACAGGGGCGAGCAATCAGCCCCAGCATTTT,TRBD1,TRBV2,TRBJ1-5,few
CASSQRGQSNQPQHF,TGCGCCAGCAGTCAAAGGGGCCAGAGCAATCAGCCCCAGCATTTT,NA,TRBV23-1,TRBJ1-5,few
CASRSGTGSSPLHF,TGTGCCAGCAGGTCCGGGACAGGGAGCTCACCCCTCCACTTT,TRBD1,TRBV27,TRBJ1-6,NA
CAWSVTAGYTDTQYF,TGTGCCTGGAGTGTTACGGCGGGCTACACAGATACGCAGTATTTT,NA,TRBV30,TRBJ2-3,NA
CSGGDRGYEQYF,TGCAGCGGGGGGGACAGGGGATACGAGCAGTACTTC,TRBD1,TRBV29-1,TRBJ2-7,once
CASSLGRLAGLTYEQYF,TGTGCCAGCAGTTTAGGGAGACTAGCGGGCCTCACCTACGAGCAGTACTTC,TRBD2,TRBV27,TRBJ2-7,NA
CSVGAGPYNEQFF,TGCAGCGTGGGAGCGGGTCCATACAATGAGCAGTTCTTC,NA,TRBV29-1,TRBJ2-1,NA
CASSFQFRTEAFF,TGTGCCAGCAGCTTTCAATTTCGGACTGAAGCTTTCTTT,NA,TRBV7-9,TRBJ1-1,few
CASKGRAGAGSSYNEQFF,TGTGCCAGTAAGGGACGAGCGGGCGCTGGGAGCTCCTACAATGAGCAGTTCTTC,NA,TRBV19,TRBJ2-1,NA
CASSAAGGHSLRDTEAFF,TGTGCCAGCAGTGCCGCCGGGGGTCACTCGCTCCGGGACACTGAAGCTTTCTTT,NA,TRBV6-1,TRBJ1-1,NA
CASSGTSNQPQHF,TGTGCCAGCAGCGGGACTTCCAATCAGCCCCAGCATTTT,NA,TRBV2,TRBJ1-5,NA
CASSLRAGGTSETQYF,TGCGCCAGCAGCTTAAGGGCAGGGGGTACGTCGGAGACCCAGTACTTC,TRBD1,TRBV5-1,TRBJ2-5,NA
CASSPTGYEQYF,TGCGCCAGCAGCCCGACAGGCTACGAGCAGTACTTC,NA,TRBV10-2,TRBJ2-7,NA
CASSLGRQTNYGYTF,TGTGCCAGCAGCTTAGGGCGACAGACTAACTATGGCTACACCTTC,NA,TRBV11-2,TRBJ1-2,NA